Listed here are 2 T cell receptor beta chains from one sample, sequenced in a study of T cell responses to AZD1222 COVID-19 vaccine. The assay was immunoSEQ multiplex PCR, and TCRdb's table has in-frame clones only and misses some. Here the sample spans around 140,000 clones, approximately 85% being singletons. The sequencing here drew on peripheral blood, taken 28 days after the second dose of the MenACWY control vaccine. The receptors shown here come from an adult who received the MenACWY meningococcal vaccine as a control.

The V gene is TRBV7-2, the J gene TRBJ1-5, with a weak D call TRBD1 (5 bases). Germline CDR1 is SGHTA and CDR2 is FQGNSA. Between the trimmed V and J ends, which lost 1 base and 1 base, there was a span of 8 bases. The CDR3 has 15 residues. CDR3 loop: CASSLGRGSNQPQHF. CDR3 DNA sequence: TGTGCCAGCAGCTTAGGCCGGGGGAGCAATCAGCCCCAGCATTTT.

The V and J genes are TRBV30 and TRBJ1-2, with a possible D match to TRBD1 (6 bases). Germline V gives CDR1 GTSNPN, CDR2 SVGIG (reference sequence). The CDR3 totals 14 residues. Trimming shortened V by 3 bases and J by 3 bases, and 14 bases separated the two germline ends. CDR3 in DNA: TGTGCCTGGAGCGGGGGCCAGTGGGACTATGGCTACACCTTC. Amino acid sequence: CAWSGGQWDYGYTF.